These 7 T cell receptor beta chains came from one sample sequenced in a study of beta chain features in type 1 diabetes. Every bit of the isolated RNA underwent reverse transcription, so sequencing read expressed TCRB transcripts. Generated by immunoSEQ multiplex PCR, the TCRdb table keeps only in-frame clones and is missing some. Of fewer than 350,000 clones in the sample, about 18% were seen once. Sequenced: naive CD4+ T cells from blood. The receptor source for this set is a young woman in good health.

This clone came up a few times. The chain uses TRBV19 and TRBJ2-3, with unresolved D. This CDR3 region has 13 residues. V was cut by 6 bases and J by 0 bases, with 7 bases left in between. Germline-derived CDR1 and CDR2 are LNHDA and SQIVND (reference sequence). CDR3 in DNA: TGTGCCAGTAGGGCGACTAGCACAGATACGCAGTATTTT. It specifies CASRATSTDTQYF.

This chain links TRBV30 with TRBJ2-5, with 7 nucleotides matching TRBD1. The closer fit of TRBJ2-7 to the DNA end suggests the J call may be wrong. This CDR3 spans 12 amino acids. Germline CDR1 is GTSNPN and CDR2 is SVGIG (reference sequence). CDR3 in amino acids: CAWSRTGYEQYF. The CDR3 bases are TGTGCCTGGAGTCGGACAGGCTACGAGCAGTACTTC.

The table lists this clone with a few counts. The V call is TRBV19, the J call TRBJ2-1, with 7 positions matching TRBD2. V shed 3 bases and J 2 bases; nucleotides not matched to a gene: 4. Germline values: CDR1 LNHDA, CDR2 SQIVND (reference sequence). This CDR3 is 15 amino acids long. In DNA, the CDR3 is TGTGCCAGTAGTATGAGGACTAGGGCCTACAATGAGCAGTTCTTC. Its protein is CASSMRTRAYNEQFF.

The chain has TRBV14 and TRBJ1-1; D not certain. From germline, CDR1 is SGHDN and CDR2 FVKESK. This CDR3 is built from 14 residues. Trimming removed 3 bases from V and 0 bases from J, with 8 bases in between. DNA of the CDR3: TGTGCCAGCAGCCACCTAGGCTTGAACACTGAAGCTTTCTTT. Protein: CASSHLGLNTEAFF. The full variable domain, in which reference TRBV14 and TRBJ1-1 provide the parts outside the CDR3, is EAGVTQFPSHSVIEKGQTVTLRCDPISGHDNLYWYRRVMGKEIKFLLHFVKESKQDESGMPNNRFLAERTGGTYSTLKVQPAELEDSGVYFCASSHLGLNTEAFFGQGTRLTVV.

The rearrangement joins TRBV18 to TRBJ2-2, with a tentative D call TRBD1 (6 bases). V lost 6 bases and J lost 0, with 11 bases in between. The CDR3 sequence is 15 residues long. CDR1 is KGHSH and CDR2 is LQKENI in the germline V gene. As DNA, the CDR3 is TGTGCCAGCTCCCGCGGACAGTCGAACACCGGGGAGCTGTTTTTT. It is translated as CASSRGQSNTGELFF.

This clone appeared a few times. The CDR3 nucleotides are TGTGCCAGCAGCGTAATGGACTACACAGATACGCAGTATTTT. This encodes CASSVMDYTDTQYF. The chain couples TRBV9 to TRBJ2-3; D may be TRBD2 (6 bases). V lost 1 base to trimming and J lost 2 bases, with 8 bases between them. The CDR3 is made up of 14 amino acids. Germline V gene sequence: CDR1 SGDLS, CDR2 YYNGEE.

The rearrangement links TRBV6-1 to TRBJ1-5; D is uncertain. Trimming took 8 bases from V and 4 from J, leaving 12 bases between them. The CDR3 runs 13 residues. Per the germline V gene, CDR1 is MNHNS and CDR2 is SASEGT. The CDR3 DNA reads TGTGCCAGCGAGGTGAGGGAAAATCAGCCCCAGCATTTT. It is translated as CASEVRENQPQHF.